This T cell receptor (beta chain) was profiled in a study of post-analysis software for immune sequencing data. Broader study findings: When compared against controls, multiple sclerosis patients showed significantly lower normalized Chao1 diversity. Elevated frequency relative to controls characterized several TRBV segments in patients, TRBV5-6, TRBV5-1 and TRBV20-1 among them.

As regards this clonotype: Its antigen is still unknown.

The TCR beta cDNA libraries carried unique molecular identifiers. Each sample of roughly 0.9 to 10 million input T cells yielded 500,000 or so cDNA molecules, so each molecule approximated one T cell. A single record per CDR3 protein comes from TCRdb applying MiXCR to the PCR reads. The sample gives approximately 660,000 distinct CDR3 sequences, 55% to 60% of which show up once; 11% is in the top ten. This CDR3 comprises 15 residues. Per the germline V gene, CDR1 is SEHNR and CDR2 is FQNEAQ (reference sequence). The ends lost 5 bases at V and 5 bases at J; junction bases unmatched: 7. This receptor was taken from a girl aged 2-15 years with multiple sclerosis. What was sequenced was blood. The chain employs TRBV7-9 and TRBJ2-3; TRBD1 matches at 10 bases. CDR3 protein: CASSQDRGPGDTQYF. CDR3 DNA: TGTGCCAGCAGCCAAGACAGGGGGCCTGGAGATACGCAGTATTTT.